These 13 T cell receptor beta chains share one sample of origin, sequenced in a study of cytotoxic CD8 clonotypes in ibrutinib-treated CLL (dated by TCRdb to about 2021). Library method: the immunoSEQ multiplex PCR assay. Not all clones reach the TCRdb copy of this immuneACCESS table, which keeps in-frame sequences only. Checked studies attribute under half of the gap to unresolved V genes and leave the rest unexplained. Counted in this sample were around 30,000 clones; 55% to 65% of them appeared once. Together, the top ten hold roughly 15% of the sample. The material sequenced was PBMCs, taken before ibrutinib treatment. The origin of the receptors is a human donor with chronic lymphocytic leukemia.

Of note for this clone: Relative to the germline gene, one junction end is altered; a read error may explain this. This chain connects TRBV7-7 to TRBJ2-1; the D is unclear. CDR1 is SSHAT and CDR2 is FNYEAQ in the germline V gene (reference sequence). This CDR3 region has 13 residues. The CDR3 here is CASSLDSGNEQFF. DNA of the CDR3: TGTGCTAGCAGCTTAGATAGTGGCAATGAGCAGTTCTTC.

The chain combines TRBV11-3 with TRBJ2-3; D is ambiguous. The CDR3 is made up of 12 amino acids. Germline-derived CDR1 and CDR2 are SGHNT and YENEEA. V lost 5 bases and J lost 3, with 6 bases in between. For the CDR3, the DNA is TGTGCCAGCAGCCGTGAGACAGATACGCAGTATTTT. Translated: CASSRETDTQYF.

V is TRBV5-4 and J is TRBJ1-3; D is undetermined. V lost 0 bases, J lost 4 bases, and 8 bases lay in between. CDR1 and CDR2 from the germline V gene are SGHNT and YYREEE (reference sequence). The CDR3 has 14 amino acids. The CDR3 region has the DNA TGTGCCAGCAGCTTGGTGTCGGGGGGAAACACCATATATTTT. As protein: CASSLVSGGNTIYF.

The CDR3 spells CASSMGQGSQYF. The CDR3 DNA is TGTGCCAGCAGCATGGGACAGGGTTCGCAGTATTTT. The genes are TRBV11-2 and TRBJ2-3; 9 bases fit TRBD1. The CDR3 is 12 residues long. V gave up 5 bases and J gave up 10 bases; unmatched junction bases: 4. Germline V gives CDR1 SGHAT, CDR2 FQNNGV. The full variable domain, with the rest looked up from reference TRBV11-2 and TRBJ2-3, is EAGVAQSPRYKIIEKRQSVAFWCNPISGHATLYWYQQILGQGPKLLIQFQNNGVVDDSQLPKDRFSAERLKGVDSTLKIQPAKLEDSAVYLCASSMGQGSQYFGPGTRLTVL.

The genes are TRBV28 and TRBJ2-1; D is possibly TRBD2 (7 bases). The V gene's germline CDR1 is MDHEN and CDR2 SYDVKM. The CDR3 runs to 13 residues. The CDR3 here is CASGGGAYNEQFF. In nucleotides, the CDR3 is TGTGCTTCTGGAGGGGGGGCATACAATGAGCAGTTCTTC.

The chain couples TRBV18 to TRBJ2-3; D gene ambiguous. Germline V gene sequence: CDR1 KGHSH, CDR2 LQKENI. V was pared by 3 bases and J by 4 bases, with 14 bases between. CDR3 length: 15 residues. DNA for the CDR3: TGTGCCAGCTCACCTATCTCACTGGGCGCAGATACGCAGTATTTT. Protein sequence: CASSPISLGADTQYF.

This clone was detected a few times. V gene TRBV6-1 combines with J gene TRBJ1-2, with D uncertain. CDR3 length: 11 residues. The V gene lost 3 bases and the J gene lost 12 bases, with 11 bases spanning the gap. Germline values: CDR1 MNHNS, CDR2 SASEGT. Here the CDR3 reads CASSDDLGDTF. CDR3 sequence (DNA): TGTGCCAGCAGTGATGATCTAGGCGACACCTTC.

CDR3 sequence (DNA): TGTGCCAGCAGCTTAGCGGGGGGGCCCGAGCAGTACTTC. Translated: CASSLAGGPEQYF. The chain joins TRBV7-6 to TRBJ2-7, with D perhaps matching TRBD2 (7 bases). Germline CDR1 and CDR2: SGHVS and FNYEAQ. Trimming stripped 0 bases from V and 6 bases from J, with 9 bases between. The CDR3 sequence is 13 residues long.

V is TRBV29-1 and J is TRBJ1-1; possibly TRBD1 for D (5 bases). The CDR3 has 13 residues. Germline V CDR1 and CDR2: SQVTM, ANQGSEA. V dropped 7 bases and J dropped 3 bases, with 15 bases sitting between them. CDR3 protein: CSAAAMGDTEAFF. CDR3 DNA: TGCAGCGCCGCGGCCATGGGGGACACTGAAGCTTTCTTT. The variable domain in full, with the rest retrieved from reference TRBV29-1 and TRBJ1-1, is SAVISQKPSRDICQRGTSLTIQCQVDSQVTMMFWYRQQPGQSLTLIATANQGSEATYESGFVIDKFPISRPNLTFSTLTVSNMSPEDSSIYLCSAAAMGDTEAFFGQGTRLTVV.

This CDR3 reads CASSLAASTDTQYF. The CDR3 coding sequence is TGTGCCAGCAGCTTAGCAGCTAGCACAGATACGCAGTATTTT. The gene calls are TRBV7-3 and TRBJ2-3; D is uncertain. The CDR3 runs to 14 residues. Germline assignment: CDR1 SGHTA and CDR2 FQGTGA. V lost 2 bases to trimming and J lost 0 bases, with 6 bases between them. Together with reference TRBV7-3 and TRBJ2-3, the CDR3 gives the full variable domain: GAGVSQTPSNKVTEKGKYVELRCDPISGHTALYWYRQSLGQGPEFLIYFQGTGAADDSGLPNDRFFAVRPEGSVSTLKIQRTERGDSAVYLCASSLAASTDTQYFGPGTRLTVL.

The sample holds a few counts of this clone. The CDR3 loop is CASSQDWGPGEGPIAKNIQYF. Here the CDR3 DNA reads TGTGCCAGCAGCCAAGACTGGGGCCCTGGGGAGGGACCGATAGCCAAAAACATTCAGTACTTC. The chain combines TRBV4-2 with TRBJ2-4; TRBD2 matches 7 bases. The J segment lost 0 bases and the V segment lost 0 bases, leaving 17 bases of the junction unmatched. Germline V gives CDR1 LGHNA, CDR2 YNFKEQ. The CDR3 runs 21 residues.

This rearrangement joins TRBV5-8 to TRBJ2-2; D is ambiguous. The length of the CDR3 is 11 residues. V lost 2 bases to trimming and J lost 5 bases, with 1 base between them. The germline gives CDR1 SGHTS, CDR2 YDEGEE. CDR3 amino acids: CASSFTGELFF. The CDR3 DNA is TGTGCCAGCAGCTTTACCGGGGAGCTGTTTTTT. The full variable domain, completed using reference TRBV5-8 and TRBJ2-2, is EAGVTQSPTHLIKTRGQQATLRCSPISGHTSVYWYQQALGLGLQFLLWYDEGEERNRGNFPPRFSGRQFPNYSSELNVNALELEDSALYLCASSFTGELFFGEGSRLTVL.

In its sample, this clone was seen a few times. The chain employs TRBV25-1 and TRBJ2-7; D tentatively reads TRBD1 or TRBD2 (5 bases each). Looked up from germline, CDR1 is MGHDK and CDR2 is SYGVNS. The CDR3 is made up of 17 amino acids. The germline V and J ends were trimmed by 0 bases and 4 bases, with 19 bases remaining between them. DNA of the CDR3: TGTGCCAGCAGTGAATATTCTCTCGGGACGGGGTCATACGAGCAGTACTTC. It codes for CASSEYSLGTGSYEQYF.